The rows below give T cell receptor beta chains drawn from one sample of a study of PD-1 blockade in classical Hodgkin lymphoma. Sequenced by immunoSEQ multiplex PCR; TCRdb stores in-frame clones only, minus some. Of about 9,900 clones in the sample, approximately 74% were seen once. Sequences were derived from CD8+ T cells from blood, sampled before the fourth cycle of nivolumab. Every receptor here comes from a human donor with classical Hodgkin lymphoma. Both conserved end residues are part of each CDR3. Fields, in order: V gene, J gene, CDR3 protein.

TRBV28	TRBJ1-2	CASSPTEFFLDGYTF
TRBV2	TRBJ2-3	CASRPSGLFPLSTDTQYF
TRBV5-5	TRBJ1-4	CASSFGTGYNEKLFF
TRBV5-5	TRBJ1-2	CASSLNLGQQYGYTF
TRBV5-1	TRBJ2-2	CASSWTGQGAGELFF
TRBV13	TRBJ2-1	CASSLWDRYNEQFF
TRBV9	TRBJ2-4	CASSVGQEGIQYF
TRBV27	TRBJ2-1	CASSSGASGGNEQFF
TRBV29-1	TRBJ2-2	CSVRTSGRAGELFF
TRBV30	TRBJ1-2	CAWRAPGQAEFNYGYTF
TRBV28	TRBJ1-3	CATTPLAPGQGGNTIYF
TRBV30	TRBJ1-4	CAWSREARSEKLFF
TRBV2	TRBJ1-1	CASSEVGGAFF
TRBV7-3	TRBJ1-1	CASSLQRNTEAFF
TRBV5-1	TRBJ1-1	CASSLLGANTEAFF
TRBV28	TRBJ1-5	CASTGTGANQPQHF
TRBV9	TRBJ1-2	CASSVADRGIGYGYTF
TRBV28	TRBJ2-5	CASSDFGTQGETQYF
TRBV5-1	TRBJ2-7	CASSLGYEQYF
TRBV28	TRBJ1-5	CASSFGTSDNQPQHF
TRBV7-9	TRBJ2-2	CASSLGLSAGELFF
TRBV2	TRBJ2-1	CASRGTRRYNEQFF
TRBV7-8	TRBJ2-5	CASSLYIFRDSQETQYF
TRBV27	TRBJ1-1	CASSLGASSNTEAFF
TRBV6-1	TRBJ1-4	CASTDAVHNYEKLFF
TRBV19	TRBJ2-1	CASIGAGGGEQFF
TRBV6-5	TRBJ2-1	CASSYASGRESDEQFF
TRBV11-3	TRBJ1-1	CASNEGTHTEAFF
TRBV14	TRBJ1-1	CASSQWGVATEAFF
TRBV28	TRBJ2-3	CASSTSPGTSGTDTQYF